Listed below are T cell receptor beta chains from one sample, sequenced in a study of T cell responses to AZD1222 COVID-19 vaccine. Libraries were prepared by immunoSEQ multiplex PCR; TCRdb keeps only in-frame clonotypes and omits some of them. Of 44,000 or so clones listed, around 80% are singletons. The material was peripheral blood, obtained 28 days after the second dose of the MenACWY control vaccine. These receptors came from an adult who received the MenACWY meningococcal vaccine as a control. Both conserved end residues are part of each CDR3. The D gene is left open where the match is weak. Size is stated for part of the rows, as once, few or many counts, or as a class when the clone is expanded.

J gene	V gene	clone size	D gene	CDR3 protein	CDR3 DNA
TRBJ1-2	TRBV14	.	TRBD1	CASSNVPGQGFHYGYTF	TGTGCCAGCAGCAACGTTCCGGGACAGGGCTTTCACTATGGCTACACCTTC
TRBJ1-2	TRBV14	.	.	CASSQDNREYGYTF	TGTGCCAGCAGCCAAGACAACAGGGAATATGGCTACACCTTC
TRBJ1-4	TRBV5-1	few	TRBD1	CASSPGTDEKLFF	TGCGCCAGCAGCCCCGGGACAGATGAAAAACTGTTTTTT
TRBJ2-1	TRBV11-2	.	TRBD2	CASTEAGVPYNEQFF	TGTGCCAGCACCGAAGCGGGAGTCCCCTACAATGAGCAGTTCTTC
TRBJ1-4	TRBV28	.	.	CASGKGTTNEKLFF	TGTGCCAGCGGAAAGGGAACAACTAATGAAAAACTGTTTTTT
TRBJ2-1	TRBV5-1	.	.	CASSGQGHYNEQFF	TGCGCCAGCTCGGGCCAGGGGCACTACAATGAGCAGTTCTTC
TRBJ2-1	TRBV6-1	medium-sized	TRBD2	CASSESSGGYNEQFF	TGTGCCAGCAGTGAATCTAGCGGGGGTTACAATGAGCAGTTCTTC
TRBJ2-1	TRBV7-2	.	.	CASSLVILTYNEQFF	TGTGCCAGCAGCTTAGTGATATTAACCTACAATGAGCAGTTCTTC
TRBJ1-2	TRBV28	.	.	CASSGGRAGRNTF	TGTGCCAGCAGTGGAGGGAGGGCAGGGAGGAACACCTTC
TRBJ2-3	TRBV28	.	TRBD2	CASSLGLAGALTDTQYF	TGTGCCAGCAGTTTAGGGCTAGCGGGAGCTCTCACAGATACGCAGTATTTT
TRBJ1-1	TRBV28	.	.	CASKINSAPVSGAFF	TGTGCCAGCAAGATAAACAGTGCCCCGGTTTCGGGCGCTTTCTTT
TRBJ1-5	TRBV6-1	.	.	CASSEDRVLQPQHF	TGTGCCAGCAGTGAAGACAGGGTACTTCAGCCCCAGCATTTT
TRBJ2-7	TRBV10-2	.	.	CASEPRQGSYEQYF	TGCGCCAGCGAGCCACGGCAGGGGTCCTACGAGCAGTACTTC
TRBJ2-6	TRBV18	few	.	CASSPAPTGTGANVLTF	TGTGCCAGCTCACCAGCCCCAACAGGGACTGGGGCCAACGTCCTGACTTTC
TRBJ1-1	TRBV30	.	.	CAWRVERETEAFF	TGTGCCTGGAGGGTTGAAAGGGAAACCGAAGCTTTCTTT
TRBJ1-1	TRBV28	once	.	CASSPWSEVTQHGAFF	TGTGCCAGCAGCCCCTGGAGTGAAGTAACCCAGCACGGGGCTTTCTTT
TRBJ2-5	TRBV25-1	.	.	CASSDGGETQYF	TGTGCCAGCAGTGACGGCGGGGAGACCCAGTACTTC
TRBJ1-1	TRBV5-4	once	TRBD1	CASSLDGTGGLDTEAFF	TGTGCCAGCAGCTTGGATGGGACAGGGGGCCTGGACACTGAAGCTTTCTTT
TRBJ1-1	TRBV19	.	TRBD1	CASRYRQGDMNTEAFF	TGTGCCAGTAGATACCGGCAGGGGGACATGAACACTGAAGCTTTCTTT
TRBJ2-5	TRBV3-1/TRBV3-2	.	.	CASSPRTKQETQYF	TGTGCCAGCAGCCCTCGGACTAAACAAGAGACCCAGTACTTC
TRBJ2-5	TRBV13	.	TRBD1	CASSNTGAETQYF	TGTGCCAGCAGCAATACAGGGGCCGAGACCCAGTACTTC
TRBJ1-1	TRBV6-6	.	.	CASSYVGVNTEAFF	TGTGCCAGCAGTTACGTGGGGGTAAACACTGAAGCTTTCTTT
TRBJ2-6	TRBV5-1	.	.	CASSLAAGANVLTF	TGCGCCAGCAGCTTGGCGGCTGGGGCCAACGTCCTGACTTTC
TRBJ2-1	TRBV2	few	.	CASTERASYNEQFF	TGTGCCAGCACAGAGAGGGCCTCCTACAATGAGCAGTTCTTC
TRBJ2-7	TRBV3-1/TRBV3-2	.	.	CASSQRSGSYEQYF	TGTGCCAGCAGCCAAAGGTCTGGGTCCTACGAGCAGTACTTC
TRBJ1-2	TRBV6-5	.	TRBD1	CASSSSPGQPYGYTF	TGTGCCAGCAGTTCCTCCCCGGGACAGCCCTATGGCTACACCTTC
TRBJ1-5	TRBV19	.	TRBD1	CASGQGFYSNQPQHF	TGTGCCAGCGGACAGGGATTTTATAGCAATCAGCCCCAGCATTTT
TRBJ1-1	TRBV7-9	.	.	CALILLTEAFF	TGTGCCCTCATCCTTCTTACTGAAGCTTTCTTT
TRBJ2-2	TRBV5-4	.	TRBD2	CASSLGTSGRRTGELFF	TGTGCCAGCAGCTTGGGGACTAGCGGGAGAAGGACCGGGGAGCTGTTTTTT
TRBJ2-1	TRBV2	.	TRBD1	CASRDWDREGDEQFF	TGTGCCAGTCGAGACTGGGACAGGGAAGGTGATGAGCAGTTCTTC
TRBJ1-6	TRBV27	.	.	CASSSGNYNSPLHF	TGTGCCAGCAGTTCAGGGAATTATAATTCACCCCTCCACTTT
TRBJ1-4	TRBV19	.	TRBD1	CASSSKRTGNEKLFF	TGTGCCAGTAGTTCGAAAAGGACAGGAAATGAAAAACTGTTTTTT
TRBJ1-6	TRBV14	many	TRBD1	CASSLRTGLSSPLHF	TGTGCCAGCAGCCTCAGGACAGGGTTAAGCTCACCCCTCCACTTT
TRBJ2-2	TRBV19	few	.	CASRTGPRITGELFF	TGTGCCAGTAGGACAGGCCCTCGAATAACCGGGGAGCTGTTTTTT
TRBJ1-2	TRBV6-1	medium-sized	TRBD1	CASSEGRGQGLDYGYTF	TGTGCCAGCAGTGAAGGCAGGGGACAGGGACTAGACTATGGCTACACCTTC
TRBJ1-6	TRBV5-1	few	TRBD1	CASSAGQGGNSPLHF	TGCGCCAGCAGCGCCGGACAGGGCGGTAATTCACCCCTCCACTTT
TRBJ1-3	TRBV29-1	.	.	CSVSTAVSSGNTIYF	TGCAGCGTTAGTACCGCAGTGAGCTCTGGAAACACCATATATTTT
TRBJ2-1	TRBV5-1	.	TRBD2	CASSLYITSGPYNEQFF	TGCGCCAGCAGCTTGTATATTACTAGCGGTCCATACAATGAGCAGTTCTTC
TRBJ1-4	TRBV12-5	.	.	CASGLVPPPATNEKLFF	TGTGCTAGTGGTTTGGTACCGCCTCCTGCAACTAATGAAAAACTGTTTTTT
TRBJ1-1	TRBV7-9	.	TRBD1	CASSFGQGNTEAFF	TGTGCCAGCAGCTTTGGACAGGGGAACACTGAAGCTTTCTTT
TRBJ1-2	TRBV2	.	.	CASSEAQAVNYGYTF	TGTGCCAGCAGTGAAGCGCAGGCAGTGAACTATGGCTACACCTTC
TRBJ2-7	TRBV30	.	TRBD2	CAWRIAGAYEQYF	TGTGCCTGGAGAATAGCGGGAGCCTACGAGCAGTACTTC
TRBJ2-1	TRBV5-1	.	TRBD2	CASSLEGGRMGEQFF	TGCGCCAGCAGCTTGGAAGGCGGGAGGATGGGCGAGCAGTTCTTC
TRBJ1-1	TRBV11-3	.	TRBD1	CASSPGQGEAFF	TGTGCCAGCAGCCCAGGACAGGGGGAAGCTTTCTTT
TRBJ2-5	TRBV24-1	.	.	CATSQREKETQYF	TGTGCCACCAGTCAACGGGAGAAAGAGACCCAGTACTTC
TRBJ1-1	TRBV5-8	.	.	CASSRGVLNTEAFF	TGTGCCAGCAGTAGGGGGGTACTGAACACTGAAGCTTTCTTT